This T cell receptor beta chain stems from a study of shared clonotypes between healthy human individuals. CD45RO-negative, CCR7-positively selected cells formed the naive CD8 fraction, excluding terminally differentiated effector memory CD45RA+ cells. Generated by immunoSEQ multiplex PCR, the TCRdb table keeps only in-frame clones and is missing some. The sample has millions of clones, 85% to 95% seen once. Per germline, CDR1 SGHVS and CDR2 FNYEAQ. Trimming took 5 bases from V and 7 from J, leaving 17 bases between them. This CDR3 has 14 amino acids. Material: naive CD8+ T cells sorted from blood. This clonotype was obtained from a man aged 18 to 30 in good health. The V gene is TRBV7-6, the J gene TRBJ1-2; tentative D call: TRBD1 (5 bases). The chain's CDR3 is CASSQTGGLGGYTF. The CDR3 DNA sequence: TGTGCCAGCAGCCAGACGGGGGGTCTGGGTGGCTACACCTTC. The complete variable domain, with remaining parts taken from reference TRBV7-6 and TRBJ1-2, reads GAGVSQSPRYKVTKRGQDVALRCDPISGHVSLYWYRQALGQGPEFLTYFNYEAQQDKSGLPNDRFSAERPEGSISTLTIQRTEQRDSAMYRCASSQTGGLGGYTFGSGTRLTVV.